These 3 T cell receptor beta chains share one sample of origin, sequenced in a study of cytomegalovirus exposure and HLA in healthy donors. The PCR was carried out with 60 Vbeta primers and 13 Jbeta primers. Generated by immunoSEQ multiplex PCR, the TCRdb table keeps only in-frame clones and is missing some. The sample lists roughly 69,000 clones; 76% were seen once. The sequenced material came from PBMCs. Source of these receptors: a man younger than 35 in good health and CMV-seronegative.

The chain links TRBV7-9 to TRBJ1-4; 9 bases match TRBD1. Germline V lookup: CDR1 SEHNR, CDR2 FQNEAQ (reference sequence). V shed 4 bases, J shed 11 bases, and the junction held 5 bases outside the gene matches. The CDR3 extends over 13 amino acids. The CDR3 spells CASSSSGQGKLFF. Written as DNA, the CDR3 is TGTGCCAGCAGCTCGTCGGGACAGGGCAAACTGTTTTTT.

The chain carries TRBV6-4 and TRBJ2-5, with D possibly TRBD2 on 7 matching bases. Germline CDR1 reads MRHNA; CDR2 reads SNTAGT. V was cut by 6 bases and J by 7 bases, with 21 bases left in between. The CDR3 is 15 amino acids. The CDR3 bases are TGTGCCAGCAGGGTAGGGGGGGAGGTGGAAGGGACCCAGTACTTC. It codes for CASRVGGEVEGTQYF.

This clone was observed once. Other DNA sequences in the same sample also yield this CDR3. The V gene is TRBV2, the J gene TRBJ2-1, with D maybe TRBD2 (8 bases). CDR1 is SNHLY, CDR2 FYNNEI, per germline. Trimming removed 7 bases at V and 0 bases at J, with 25 bases between. This CDR3 is built from 19 residues. In DNA, the CDR3 is TGTGCCAGCAAGAACCTGAGGGGGCAGGGGACTAGCTCCTACAATGAGCAGTTCTTC. It is translated as CASKNLRGQGTSSYNEQFF.